Below, 6 T cell receptor beta chains from the same sample are listed, as sequenced in a study of cytomegalovirus exposure and HLA in healthy donors listed by TCRdb under 2017. Receptor libraries were prepared by the immunoSEQ multiplex PCR assay. For the multiplex PCR, a mixture combining 60 forward primers for TCR Vbeta segments and 13 reverse primers for TCR Jbeta segments was used. As stored in TCRdb, this immuneACCESS dataset retains in-frame rearrangements with V and J assigned. A fraction of the clones does not appear; measured against another copy, unresolved V genes explain less than half of the discrepancy, and the remainder lacks a known reason. This sample gives some 150,000 clones in total; roughly three quarters of them show up just once. The ten most abundant clones make up 7.5% to 9% of the sample. The sequenced sample consisted of PBMCs. Receptor source: a man younger than 45 in good health and CMV-seropositive.

The V call is TRBV19, the J call TRBJ2-4; TRBD1 aligns across 9 bases. Germline values: CDR1 LNHDA, CDR2 SQIVND (reference sequence). V lost 2 bases, J lost 1 base, and 6 bases stayed unmatched. This CDR3 is 17 amino acids long. CDR3 nucleotide sequence: TGTGCCAGTAGTATAAGGGACAGGGAAAACGCCAAAAACATTCAGTACTTC. This sequence encodes CASSIRDRENAKNIQYF.

The V gene is TRBV19, the J gene TRBJ1-2; D is uncertain. V gave up 1 base and J gave up 4 bases, with 10 bases separating them. Germline lookup yields CDR1 LNHDA and CDR2 SQIVND (reference sequence). The CDR3 is made up of 14 amino acids. The CDR3 nucleotides read TGTGCCAGTAGTATAGCTGGACTGATCTATGGCTACACCTTC. It is translated as CASSIAGLIYGYTF. Variable domain in full (rest from reference TRBV19 and TRBJ1-2): DGGITQSPKYLFRKEGQNVTLSCEQNLNHDAMYWYRQDPGQGLRLIYYSQIVNDFQKGDIAEGYSVSREKKESFPLTVTSAQKNPTAFYLCASSIAGLIYGYTFGSGTRLTVV.

This clone was observed a few times. This sequence joins TRBV27 and TRBJ1-1, with D tentatively TRBD1 (5 bases). The CDR3 contains 16 residues. V was clipped by 0 bases and J by 4 bases, with 15 bases between them. CDR1 is MNHEY, CDR2 SMNVEV, per germline (reference sequence). This CDR3 is CASSLSGGGGRTEAFF. The CDR3, as DNA: TGTGCCAGCAGTTTATCGGGGGGTGGTGGACGCACTGAAGCTTTCTTT.

The chain recombines TRBV4-1 with TRBJ1-2, with TRBD1 identical over 10 bases. CDR1 and CDR2 (germline): MGHRA, YSYEKL. This CDR3 spans 17 amino acids. The ends lost 4 bases at V and 3 bases at J; junction bases unmatched: 11. The CDR3, as DNA: TGCGCCAGCAGCCCAGGGACAGGGGCCTTGATGGACTATGGCTACACCTTC. It translates to CASSPGTGALMDYGYTF.

With regard to this clone: The junction does not match germline at one end; this may be a read error. V and J are TRBV19 and TRBJ2-6; the D gene is possibly TRBD1 (6 bases). The germline V gene has CDR1 LNHDA and CDR2 SQIVND (reference sequence). This CDR3 has 18 residues. The CDR3 loop is CVSTGLDRFSTGANVLTF. CDR3 nucleotide sequence: TGTGTCAGTACCGGATTAGACAGGTTCAGCACTGGGGCCAACGTCCTGACTTTC.

V and J are TRBV7-9 and TRBJ2-1; TRBD2 matches 11 bases. J gave up 4 bases and V 4 bases, and 6 bases lay outside the gene matches. This CDR3 region has 16 residues. Germline V gene data show CDR1 as SEHNR and CDR2 as FQNEAQ (reference sequence). The CDR3 sequence is CASSSLAGGPYNEQFF. In DNA, the CDR3 is TGTGCCAGCAGCTCTTTAGCGGGGGGGCCTTACAATGAGCAGTTCTTC.